What follows are 16 T cell receptor beta chains derived from one specimen sequenced in a study of blood T cell repertoires in COVID-19. Clones were read by immunoSEQ multiplex PCR, and TCRdb kept only the in-frame ones, dropping some. The top ten clones hold less than 40% of a sample with 84,000 or so clones, over 70% of them seen once. Source material: peripheral blood. Receptors were obtained from a man older than 75 with active or convalescent COVID-19.

The gene calls are TRBV4-1 and TRBJ2-1, with a possible D match to TRBD1 (6 bases). Germline assignment: CDR1 MGHRA and CDR2 YSYEKL. V dropped 0 bases and J dropped 4 bases, with 16 bases sitting between them. The CDR3 consists of 17 residues. CDR3: CASSQERMGARYNEQFF. The CDR3 DNA is TGCGCCAGCAGCCAAGAACGGATGGGGGCTAGATACAATGAGCAGTTCTTC.

The chain has TRBV7-9 and TRBJ1-4, with D perhaps matching TRBD1 (5 bases). With 5 bases removed from V and 4 bases from J, the gap between germline ends came to 14 bases. CDR1 and CDR2 from the germline V gene are SEHNR and FQNEAQ (reference sequence). The CDR3 contains 15 residues. CDR3 nucleotide sequence: TGTGCCAGCAGCCCCGACAGAAAAAATAATGAAAAACTGTTTTTT. Protein: CASSPDRKNNEKLFF.

The chain joins TRBV3-1 (or the pseudogene TRBV3-2) to TRBJ2-7; TRBD2 matches at 7 bases. CDR3 length: 14 amino acids. V gave up 3 bases and J gave up 3 bases; unmatched junction bases: 5. Germline assignment: CDR1 LGHDT and CDR2 YNNKEL (reference sequence). CDR3 DNA sequence: TGTGCCAGCAGCCAGCTAGCGGAGCACTACGAGCAGTACTTC. Encoded protein: CASSQLAEHYEQYF.

The J gene is TRBJ1-2, the V gene TRBV28; TRBD1 aligns across 7 bases. Trimming cost V 6 bases and J 6 bases; bases outside gene matches: 7. The CDR3 is 13 residues long. Germline CDR1 and CDR2: MDHEN and SYDVKM. The CDR3 bases are TGTGCCAGCAGCCCATCCAGGGGGAATGGCTACACCTTC. This sequence encodes CASSPSRGNGYTF.

This clone was detected once. This chain joins TRBV7-3 and TRBJ2-1; 8 bases align to TRBD2. Germline CDR1 and CDR2: SGHTA and FQGTGA. CDR3 length: 14 residues. Trimming cost V 4 bases and J 5 bases; bases outside gene matches: 4. CDR3 residues: CASSSWTSNNEQFF. CDR3 bases: TGTGCCAGCAGCTCTTGGACTAGCAACAATGAGCAGTTCTTC.

The gene calls are TRBV4-2 and TRBJ2-5, with 10 bases matching TRBD2. Per the germline V gene, CDR1 is LGHNA and CDR2 is YNFKEQ. This CDR3 spans 16 amino acids. The trim removed 3 bases at V and 3 bases at J, leaving 7 bases unmatched. The CDR3 DNA reads as TGTGCCAGCAGCCACGCGAGCGGGGGGGCAAAAGAGACCCAGTACTTC. Protein product: CASSHASGGAKETQYF.

As DNA, the CDR3 is TGTGCCAGCAGCTTATTTGGACTAGCGGGGCAGGAGCAGTTCTTC. Its translation is CASSLFGLAGQEQFF. This chain links TRBV7-9 with TRBJ2-1, with 12 bases identical to TRBD2. The trim removed 2 bases at V and 10 bases at J, leaving 6 bases unmatched. CDR3 length equals 15 residues. Germline CDR1 reads SEHNR; CDR2 reads FQNEAQ (reference sequence).

The V call is TRBV18, the J call TRBJ2-3, with 7 bases matching TRBD2. The CDR3 loop spans 16 amino acids. Per the germline V gene, CDR1 is KGHSH and CDR2 is LQKENI. V gave up 3 bases and J gave up 5 bases; unmatched junction bases: 11. The CDR3 sequence is CASSPNGGRGGDTQYF. The CDR3 nucleotides are TGTGCCAGCTCACCCAACGGCGGGCGCGGGGGAGATACGCAGTATTTT.

The rearrangement joins TRBV7-6 to TRBJ1-1; D might be TRBD1 (5 bases). The CDR3 is 15 residues long. V lost 4 bases to trimming and J lost 1 base, with 13 bases between them. Germline CDR1 is SGHVS and CDR2 is FNYEAQ. The CDR3 bases are TGTGCCAGCAGCTCGGGGACTCTTTCGAACACTGAAGCTTTCTTT. This sequence encodes CASSSGTLSNTEAFF.

The CDR3 coding sequence is TGTGCCAGCAGCCCTTTGGGCTTACGGGGCTACGAGCAGTACTTC. It encodes CASSPLGLRGYEQYF. The rearrangement uses TRBV7-2 and TRBJ2-7; a possible D gene is TRBD2 (5 bases). The CDR3 is made up of 15 amino acids. Looked up from germline, CDR1 is SGHTA and CDR2 is FQGNSA. Trimming removed 5 bases from V and 3 bases from J, with 17 bases in between.

The CDR3 reads CASSLVNGELFF. The CDR3 DNA reads as TGTGCCAGCAGCTTAGTCAACGGGGAGCTGTTTTTT. This chain uses TRBV7-9 with TRBJ2-2, with D hard to call. Per germline, CDR1 SEHNR and CDR2 FQNEAQ (reference sequence). The germline V and J ends were trimmed by 1 base and 7 bases, with 4 bases remaining between them. The CDR3 extends over 12 amino acids.

The chain recombines TRBV19 with TRBJ2-3; no clear D. The CDR3 consists of 12 residues. Germline loops: CDR1 LNHDA, CDR2 SQIVND (reference sequence). The germline V and J ends were trimmed by 7 bases and 1 base, with 6 bases remaining between them. The CDR3 sequence: CASTVGTDTQYF. The CDR3 DNA reads TGTGCCAGTACTGTCGGCACAGATACGCAGTATTTT.

The chain uses TRBV9 and TRBJ2-5; TRBD2 matches 8 bases. Germline trimming cut 0 bases from V and 4 bases from J; bases unmatched to any gene: 8. The CDR3 is 16 amino acids. Per the germline V gene, CDR1 is SGDLS and CDR2 is YYNGEE. CDR3: CASSVGHGGASETQYF. DNA for the CDR3: TGTGCCAGCAGCGTAGGTCACGGGGGGGCCTCAGAGACCCAGTACTTC.

The chain employs TRBV5-4 and TRBJ1-3, with D unresolved. CDR3 length equals 16 residues. Looked up from germline, CDR1 is SGHNT and CDR2 is YYREEE (reference sequence). The germline V and J ends were trimmed by 4 bases and 0 bases, with 14 bases remaining between them. DNA for the CDR3: TGTGCCAGCAGCCCCGGGGAAGCCCGCTCTGGAAACACCATATATTTT. Amino acid sequence: CASSPGEARSGNTIYF.

The J gene is TRBJ2-7, the V gene TRBV5-4, with TRBD1 matching 8 bases. Germline assignment: CDR1 SGHNT and CDR2 YYREEE (reference sequence). The J segment lost 3 bases and the V segment lost 4 bases, leaving 9 bases of the junction unmatched. The CDR3 loop spans 15 amino acids. Written as DNA, the CDR3 is TGTGCCAGCAGCCGCGGTCGGGACAGGAACTACGAGCAGTACTTC. As protein: CASSRGRDRNYEQYF.

The V and J genes are TRBV3-1 (or the pseudogene TRBV3-2) and TRBJ2-2, with TRBD2 matching 9 bases. Trimming at V came to 4 bases and at J to 5 bases, leaving 14 bases not matched to a gene. Per germline, CDR1 LGHDT and CDR2 YNNKEL (reference sequence). The CDR3 is 18 amino acids. In DNA, the CDR3 is TGTGCCAGCAGCCCACCTCCCGTTGGGCTAGCGGGGACCGGGGAGCTGTTTTTT. Protein: CASSPPPVGLAGTGELFF.